This T cell receptor (beta chain) was obtained from a study of blood T cell repertoires in COVID-19. As for the study in general: There were acute and convalescent COVID-19 samples, and they came from the United States, Italy and Spain. PBMCs, B-cell-depleted T cells, or T cells were the source of the cDNA or gDNA that made up the material.

Source study methods: Amplifying reference gene primers gave estimates of nucleated cell counts. Using immunoSEQ multiplex PCR, the repertoire was profiled, and TCRdb retains in-frame clones only, with some absent. Clonal size and the V and J genes are those of that table, whereas D and trimming came from the DNA. This table has approximately 230,000 clones, about 80% appearing once. V was trimmed by 6 bases and J by 0 bases, leaving 18 bases between them. Germline loops: CDR1 MNHEY, CDR2 SMNVEV (reference sequence). The CDR3 covers 17 residues. The source is a man at least 80 years old with acute or convalescent COVID-19. The chain links TRBV27 to TRBJ1-3; possibly TRBD1 for D (5 bases). The sample consisted of peripheral blood. CDR3 in amino acids: CASSSTSGGSSGNTIYF. DNA for the CDR3: TGTGCCAGCAGCTCAACCTCCGGGGGGAGCTCTGGAAACACCATATATTTT.